The present T cell receptor beta chain was sequenced within a study of CD8 T cells in ankylosing spondylitis. TCRdb redid the calling of the 5' RACE reads with MiXCR, one entry per CDR3 protein. The sample shows under 200,000 distinct CDR3 sequences, 9.8% of them seen only once. The TCR was taken from a female donor with ankylosing spondylitis or in good health (not recorded which). The sample taken for sequencing was blood, either unsorted or a sorted T cell fraction (not recorded which).

The CDR3 spells CASSQEPGLVETQYF. Here the CDR3 DNA reads TGCGCCAGCAGCCAGGAACCGGGACTAGTCGAGACCCAGTACTTC. The rearrangement links TRBV4-3 to TRBJ2-5; 8 nucleotides agree with TRBD2. With V trimmed by 3 bases and J by 5 bases, 8 bases remained unmatched. Germline-derived CDR1 and CDR2 are LGHNA and YSLEER. The CDR3 sequence is 15 residues long.